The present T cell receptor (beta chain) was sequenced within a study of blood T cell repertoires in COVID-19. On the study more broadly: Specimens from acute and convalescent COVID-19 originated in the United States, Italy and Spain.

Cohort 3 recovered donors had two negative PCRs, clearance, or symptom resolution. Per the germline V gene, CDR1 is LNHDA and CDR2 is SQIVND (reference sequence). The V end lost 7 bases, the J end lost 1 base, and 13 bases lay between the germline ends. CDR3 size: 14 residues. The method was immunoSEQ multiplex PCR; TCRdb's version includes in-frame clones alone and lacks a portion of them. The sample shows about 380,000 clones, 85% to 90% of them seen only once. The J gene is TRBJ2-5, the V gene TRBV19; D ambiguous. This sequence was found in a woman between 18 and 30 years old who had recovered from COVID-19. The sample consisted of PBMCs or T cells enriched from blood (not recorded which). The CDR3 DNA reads TGTGCCAGTAACCCCCGAGGCAGCCAAGAGACCCAGTACTTC. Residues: CASNPRGSQETQYF.